This T cell receptor gamma chain was observed in a study of Vδ1+ human thymocytes. Whole-study findings and limits: Donors shared many TRG clonotypes but few TRD clonotypes. Thymic delta-chain repertoires held around 20% Vdelta2 sequences and few Vdelta3, despite high sort purity. Highly polyclonal TRG and TRD repertoires with Gaussian CDR3 length distributions appeared in thymus.

This clone is judged medium-sized. Its antigen is still unknown. Other DNA sequences from this sample encode an identical CDR3 as well. Sequences come from RNA converted to cDNA by reverse transcription. Multiplex PCR used pooled V-gene forward primers and a constant-region reverse primer to amplify CDR3s. TCRdb reprocessed the multiplex PCR reads through CATT. Among more than 35,000 gamma-chain clones listed, around 20% were seen once. Sorted Vdelta1+ thymocytes were about 97% to 99.6% pure. Trimming took 0 bases from V and 7 from J; bases not matched to a gene: 0. Per the germline V gene, CDR1 is VTNTFY and CDR2 is YDVSTARD (reference sequence). The CDR3 is 11 residues long.

Sequencing used Vdelta1+ gamma-delta thymocytes from the thymus. Subset reported: FACS-sorted CD3+ TCRalphabeta- TCRVdelta1+ TCRVdelta2- thymocytes. The chain joins TRGV3 to TRGJ1 or TRGJ2. The sequence was obtained from a girl younger than two who had congenital heart surgery. This CDR3 is CATWDRYKKLF. Here the CDR3 DNA reads TGTGCCACCTGGGACAGGTATAAGAAACTCTTT.